The present entry profiles one T cell receptor beta chain with its context. Its antigen remains undetermined. No base quality values were provided; no much bigger clone lies one nucleotide off. The cohort was made up of approximately 700 healthy bone marrow donors. Cohort members were all nominally healthy when sampled, although unrecorded immune exposures were likely present. The donor was CMV seropositive and belonged to the group of 250 to 300 seropositive cohort members. A peripheral blood sample was provided by each donor, and peripheral blood mononuclear cells were used for TCR beta sequencing. The Qiagen DNeasy Blood Extraction Kit was used to extract genomic DNA from the blood cell samples. The sample originates from a study of cytomegalovirus exposure and HLA in healthy donors (dated by TCRdb to the late 2010s). At the level of the whole study: In an earlier analysis of some 550 of the donors, about 270 Gb of sequence data and roughly 100 million unique TCR beta sequences from roughly 180 million T cells were reported. Roughly 310 gigabases of sequencing data and 70 million to 100 million unique TCR sequences were included in an early release covering 550 to 650 HLA-typed donors. The study aimed to test whether cataloging public T cell receptors could reveal signatures of past pathogen exposure. Typing coverage differed by locus: A, B, C, DRB1 and DQB1 were typed in about 629-640 donors, DQA1 in approximately 520, DPA1 in over 600, and DPB1 in roughly 470. The study combined high-throughput TCR immunosequencing, statistical association of individual TCRs with disease status, and machine learning to predict cytomegalovirus infection status. An earlier analysis of fewer than 750 of the donors used high-throughput TCR beta sequencing to judge whether each TCR beta V gene segment behaved as functional or pseudogenic. Besides the first cohort of around 670 subjects, a separate validation cohort made up of roughly 130 different subjects was used. The later analysis used no new phenotypic data to find candidate immune exposures, relying instead on TCR beta sequences and their occurrence across donors. Among about 360 genotyped donors of the cohort, an average of 235,054 unique TCR beta nucleotide sequences were sequenced per donor, about a sixth of them non-productive. Using immunosequencing, the study profiled T cell repertoires from 666 subjects and related those repertoires to cytomegalovirus serostatus. A later analysis re-examined previously published TCR beta repertoires from 610 or so donors and added high-resolution HLA genotyping to investigate patterns of TCR occurrence. Genome-wide SNP genotypes for about 60% of the roughly 700 donors were used in a later genetic analysis, which treated that subset as a discovery cohort. Donor age, sex, ethnicity and CMV serostatus were compiled alongside the repertoire data. Among the roughly 400 genotyped donors, around 79% belonged to the genetic ancestry cluster associated with self-reported Caucasian donors. HLA typing included class I and class II loci at four-digit resolution. Because of strong linkage in the cohort, five DR-DQ haplotypes were treated as single units for association and clustering. All discovery cohort repertoires had been generated using a single sequencing platform. Summary of the overall study and its limitations: Broadly in line with IMGT annotations, most TCR beta V segments showed up in productive rearrangements about 87% or about 30% of the time in an earlier analysis of some 590 of the donors. When HLA alleles, especially DR and DQ, strongly co-occurred, attributing TCR associations to individual alleles was difficult. Linkage disequilibrium might explain the correlated functional status among segregating V segments, but an unknown experimental factor could not be excluded. Several of the top co-occurrence clusters appeared to be linked to parvovirus B19, influenza, CMV and Epstein-Barr virus, according to a later analysis. Only TCR beta chains were sequenced in this cohort, and the absence of alpha or paired-chain data limited detectable features. It was suggested by the authors that the approach could potentially be generalized to other disease states and immunological phenotypes. Sequencing depth was assumed to be roughly uniform across donors in the presence/absence analyses, though that assumption may not hold. Because some donors lacked HLA typing at each locus, the association tests relied only on the typed subset. Three of the identified cytomegalovirus-associated TCR beta chains were confirmed in vitro to be specific for cytomegalovirus antigens. According to a later analysis, TCR association rates differed among HLA loci, with DRB1 alleles showing the most associated TCRs and HLA-C alleles showing the fewest. In a later genetic analysis, fewer N-insertions in productive TCRs were reported among donors in an Asian-associated ancestry cluster than the approximately 670-donor mean. The study listed approximately 150 TCR beta chains as associated with cytomegalovirus. An association between a missense DCLRE1C variant and V-gene and J-gene trimming of TCR beta chains was found in a later genetic analysis and replicated in an independent cohort. A cluster of highly shared sequence variants was judged likely to be a technical artifact of the sequencing pipeline. A later analysis found that most CMV-associated TCR beta chains appeared HLA-restricted, with HLA associations seemingly driven largely by CMV exposure. Most TCR sequences were observed very rarely across donors, whereas some public TCRs were present in many individuals. Some 15 rarely observed V segments, including chromosome 9 orphons, were excluded from the earlier analysis of several hundred of the donors because counts were too low. A later analysis found that HLA-associated TCR beta chains were more clonally expanded and had lower generation probabilities than equally common non-associated chains. Cytomegalovirus status was reported to be diagnosed by the classifier with high specificity and sensitivity in both the original and validation cohorts. A further reported finding was that TCR beta sequences accurately predicted the HLA-A and HLA-B alleles for most subjects in the first cohort. CMV serostatus was the only immune exposure information available for the cohort. Some IMGT-functional V segments, including TRBV6-2 and TRBV6-3, could not be distinguished by the 87-base-pair reads and were therefore excluded. Specific HLA alleles were associated with around 18,000 TCR beta sequences at a false discovery rate of 0.05 in a later analysis.

Libraries were prepared through the immunoSEQ multiplex PCR assay. For the multiplex PCR, a mixture combining 60 forward primers for TCR Vbeta segments and 13 reverse primers for TCR Jbeta segments was used. A multiplex PCR assay on genomic DNA amplified the CDR3 region of rearranged TCR beta genes. The Illumina HiSeq System was used to sequence the amplified TCR beta libraries as 87-base-pair reads. Per the original workflow: A later analysis counted tens of millions of unique TCR beta chains across the 666 repertoires, and around 9.9 million of these chains were shared by at least two donors. To remove PCR and sequencing errors, raw reads were error-corrected and collapsed into unique sequences using a nearest-neighbor algorithm that merged closely related sequences. CDR3 sequences were aligned to IMGT reference sequences to assign V, D and J gene segments. Each retained sequence needed at least a six-nucleotide match to both a V gene segment and a J gene segment. A rearrangement was called productive if the CDR3 had no stop codons and remained in frame with V and J, and every other rearrangement was called non-productive. Following IMGT convention, CDR3 was defined as the stretch from the second conserved V-encoded cysteine to the conserved J-encoded phenylalanine. The earlier analysis of roughly 590 of the donors excluded any sequence lacking an unambiguous match to a single V gene segment. An earlier analysis of several hundred of the donors called V segments functional above 56.7% productive rearrangements and segregating when the between-donor standard deviation exceeded 5%. To diagnose cytomegalovirus status from the catalog of TCR beta chain sequences, a statistical classification framework was built. A later analysis assigned V and J genes by comparing TCR nucleotide sequences with IMGT/GENE-DB human TR gene sequences. The TCRdist pipeline was used in a later analysis to assign CDR3 sequences and most-parsimonious VDJ recombination scenarios. In a later analysis, each TCR beta chain was defined by its CDR3 amino acid sequence together with its V-gene family, and reads lacking a unique V-gene family were excluded. As a way to deal with suspected cross-contamination and a sequencing artifact, a later analysis dropped more than 500 nucleotide sequences that were highly shared and had low generation probability. In a later analysis, a clonal expansion index was calculated for each public chain from normalized within-repertoire ranks of inferred template counts. A later analysis computed generation probabilities with a VDJ recombination model fitted to out-of-frame rearrangements, and checked the results against IGoR. A later analysis scored TCR-TCR, TCR-HLA and TCR-CMV co-occurrence with hypergeometric tests, applying a repertoire-size bias correction to TCR pairs. False discovery rates were estimated in a later analysis by permuting HLA or CMV assignments 20 times. In a later analysis, co-occurring TCRs were grouped using DBSCAN, and TCRdist sequence similarity was added for clustering within HLA-allele-positive subsets. Repertoires with fewer than 30,000 or more than 120,000 public chains, plus five repertoires with anomalous nucleotide sharing, were excluded from co-occurrence clustering. TCRdb limited this immuneACCESS table to in-frame rearrangements with V and J called. A share of clones is missing; checked studies link under half to unresolved V genes, and the rest is unexplained. Clone size and the V and J calls come from that table; the DNA yielded D and trimming. This sample gives 150,000 to 200,000 clones in total; around 76% of them show up just once. Roughly 2.1% of the sample is held by the ten biggest clonotypes.

Inclusive of the bounding cysteine and phenylalanine, the CDR3 is 18 residues long. Here the CDR3 DNA is all that survives: 54 bases in frame from base 1. Trimming accounts for 4 bases at V and 0 bases at J, while the number of junction bases matched to no gene is 11. According to the germline V gene (reference sequence), CDR1 reads LNHDA and CDR2 reads SQIVND. Material: PBMCs. The clonotype originates from a woman in her 30s in good health and CMV-seropositive. The V and J segments used are TRBV19 and TRBJ2-7, with TRBD2 identical over 11 junction bases. The nucleotide sequence reads as follows: TGTGCCAGTAGTACTGGACAGACTCTAGCGGGAGGCTCCTACGAGCAGTACTTC. Its product reads: CASSTGQTLAGGSYEQYF.